The next 20 T cell receptor beta chains were all read from a single sample in a study of blood T cells in healthy people across ages. A J-beta primer mix and a sample-barcoded 5' primer were used in a second PCR of about 7 to 11 cycles. TCRdb fed the 5' RACE reads into MiXCR, producing one record per CDR3 protein. The sample records about 680,000 distinct CDR3 sequences, more than 40% being singletons. Material: blood. The receptor source for this set is a woman aged 55-69 years in good health.

The chain joins TRBV28 to TRBJ2-7, with 10 bases matching TRBD1. V dropped 2 bases and J dropped 6; count of bases not matched to a gene: 7. This CDR3 spans 15 amino acids. Germline assignment: CDR1 MDHEN and CDR2 SYDVKM. This CDR3 is CASSLVTTGGGEQYF. CDR3 DNA sequence: TGTGCCAGCAGTTTAGTGACGACAGGGGGCGGCGAGCAGTACTTC.

Points on this clonotype: Possible read error: a much larger clone is one base away. The chain links TRBV12-3 or TRBV12-4 to TRBJ2-7; D might be TRBD2 (6 bases). The germline V and J ends were trimmed by 8 bases and 2 bases, with 16 bases remaining between them. CDR3 length equals 14 residues. Written as DNA, the CDR3 is TGTGCCAGCGGCGCGGGACGGGGTACCTACGAGCAGTACTTC. Its protein is CASGAGRGTYEQYF.

There are a few counts of this clonotype. The chain couples TRBV28 to TRBJ1-5; TRBD1 aligns across 9 bases. Trimming at V came to 6 bases and at J to 3 bases, leaving 3 bases not matched to a gene. The germline V gene has CDR1 MDHEN and CDR2 SYDVKM. The CDR3 length is 14 residues. The CDR3 here is CASSHRGLNQPQHF. For the CDR3, the DNA is TGTGCCAGCAGCCACAGGGGGCTCAATCAGCCCCAGCATTTT. The full variable domain, its missing parts supplied by reference TRBV28 and TRBJ1-5, is DVKVTQSSRYLVKRTGEKVFLECVQDMDHENMFWYRQDPGLGLRLIYFSYDVKMKEKGDIPEGYSVSREKKERFSLILESASTNQTSMYLCASSHRGLNQPQHFGDGTRLSIL.

This clonotype came up a few times. This chain links TRBV6-5 with TRBJ2-3, with D maybe TRBD2 (5 bases). CDR1 is MNHEY, CDR2 SVGAGI, per germline. There are 15 residues in the CDR3. The V gene lost 6 bases and the J gene lost 2 bases, with 15 bases spanning the gap. This CDR3 reads CASSQTGLYTDTQYF. The CDR3, as DNA: TGTGCCAGCAGCCAAACTGGACTGTACACAGATACGCAGTATTTT.

This clonotype was detected a few times. This chain uses TRBV7-3 with TRBJ1-2; 7 nucleotides agree with TRBD1. Per the germline V gene, CDR1 is SGHTA and CDR2 is FQGTGA. V lost 4 bases and J lost 7; bases outside the gene matches: 3. This CDR3 has 12 amino acids. CDR3 sequence (DNA): TGTGCCAGCAGCTCCGACAGGGTTGGCTACACCTTC. Encoded protein: CASSSDRVGYTF.

Of note for this clonotype: A read error is possible here, since a much larger clone lies one base away. The rearrangement uses TRBV20-1 and TRBJ2-1; D may be TRBD1 or TRBD2 (6 bases each). Germline V lookup: CDR1 DFQATT, CDR2 SNEGSKA (reference sequence). The CDR3 runs to 14 residues. The CDR3 is CSAAGGPHLNERFF. In DNA, the CDR3 is TGCAGTGCTGCTGGGGGGCCTCACCTTAATGAGCGGTTCTTC.

This clonotype was seen only a few times. The rearrangement uses TRBV2 and TRBJ1-1; TRBD1 matches 7 bases. This CDR3 comprises 12 residues. The trim removed 5 bases at V and 5 bases at J, leaving 2 bases unmatched. CDR1 and CDR2 from the germline V gene are SNHLY and FYNNEI. CDR3 residues: CASSQQGTEAFF. The CDR3 region has the DNA TGTGCCAGCAGTCAACAGGGGACTGAAGCTTTCTTT.

This clonotype has more than one count but fewer than ten. This chain joins TRBV20-1 and TRBJ2-7; 7 positions match TRBD2. Germline lookup yields CDR1 DFQATT and CDR2 SNEGSKA (reference sequence). Losses at the gene ends were 1 base for V and 10 bases for J; bases not matched to a gene: 7. CDR3 length: 12 amino acids. CDR3 nucleotides: TGCAGTGCTAGAGTGGTGGGAGGGTCCCAGTACTTC. This codes for CSARVVGGSQYF.

The chain couples TRBV7-2 to TRBJ2-5; 9 positions match TRBD2. Germline CDR1 SGHTA, CDR2 FQGNSA. Trimming took 4 bases from V and 9 from J; bases not matched to a gene: 6. The CDR3 has 13 residues. Here the CDR3 DNA reads TGTGCCAGCAGCTATCGAGCGGGAGGCGCCCAGTACTTC. Encoded protein: CASSYRAGGAQYF.

The chain links TRBV27 to TRBJ2-7; 8 bases agree with TRBD2. The germline V gene encodes CDR1 MNHEY and CDR2 SMNVEV (reference sequence). CDR3 length: 16 residues. V trimming: 0 bases; J trimming: 5 bases; junction bases outside the gene matches: 9. The CDR3 DNA is TGTGCCAGCAGTTTATCCGCCTCGGGGGGGCGACACGAGCAGTACTTC. Its protein product is CASSLSASGGRHEQYF.

The chain joins TRBV4-1 to TRBJ2-1, with TRBD1 identical over 7 bases. This CDR3 spans 14 amino acids. CDR1 MGHRA and CDR2 YSYEKL come from the germline V gene. V was clipped by 5 bases and J by 8 bases; unmatched bases: 9. The CDR3 nucleotides read TGCGCCAGCAGCTCTTCGACAGGGTCGGATGAGCAGTTCTTC. It translates to CASSSSTGSDEQFF.

The CDR3 bases are TGTGCCAGCAGTCCCCCCGGGACTAAAGAATACGAGCAGTACTTC. Residues: CASSPPGTKEYEQYF. The rearrangement links TRBV28 to TRBJ2-5, with 7 bases that match TRBD2. The DNA end is more similar to TRBJ2-7, so the J call may be wrong. Germline V CDR1 and CDR2: MDHEN, SYDVKM. CDR3 length equals 15 residues.

This clonotype has a handful of counts. The chain recombines TRBV20-1 with TRBJ2-7; D might be TRBD2 (5 bases). CDR3 size: 15 residues. Per the germline V gene, CDR1 is DFQATT and CDR2 is SNEGSKA (reference sequence). The V and J ends lost 5 bases and 0 bases respectively, with 17 bases between them. Here the CDR3 reads CSAQEGAKLSYEQYF. The CDR3 bases are TGCAGTGCTCAAGAGGGAGCGAAGCTCTCCTACGAGCAGTACTTC.

The chain is built from TRBV6-2 or TRBV6-3 and TRBJ2-5, with D hard to call. Germline V CDR1 and CDR2: MNHEY, SVGEGT. This CDR3 is 12 amino acids long. Trimming removed 2 bases from V and 6 bases from J, with 7 bases in between. The CDR3 DNA sequence: TGTGCCAGCAGTTACCGTGTAAAGACCCAGTACTTC. Protein sequence: CASSYRVKTQYF.

This clonotype was counted a few times. This chain joins TRBV12-3 or TRBV12-4 and TRBJ2-1, with 7 bases that match TRBD2. V gave up 3 bases and J gave up 5 bases; unmatched junction bases: 7. The CDR3 runs 15 residues. The CDR3 DNA follows: TGTGCCAGCAGTTTGAGGGCGGGAGCTCACAATGAGCAGTTCTTC. The encoded protein is CASSLRAGAHNEQFF.

The chain uses TRBV7-2 and TRBJ2-5, with 11 positions matching TRBD2. Near its end, the DNA agrees better with TRBJ2-1, so the J call may be wrong. Germline lookup yields CDR1 SGHTA and CDR2 FQGNSA. This CDR3 contains 16 residues. CDR3 sequence reads: CASSSGTSGFQETQFF. The CDR3 DNA sequence: TGTGCCAGCAGCTCCGGGACTAGCGGATTCCAAGAGACCCAGTTCTTC.

This clonotype has only a few counts. This rearrangement joins TRBV7-2 to TRBJ1-4, with D unresolved. V lost 2 bases, J lost 8 bases, and 9 bases lay in between. CDR1 and CDR2 from the germline V gene are SGHTA and FQGNSA. CDR3 length: 13 amino acids. The CDR3 protein is CASSLSSAEKLFF. The CDR3 DNA sequence: TGTGCCAGCAGCTTATCGTCCGCCGAAAAACTGTTTTTT.

This rearrangement joins TRBV7-2 to TRBJ2-5; D may be TRBD1 or TRBD2 (5 bases each). V was shortened by 5 bases and J by 11 bases, with 21 bases between the two germline ends. The CDR3 totals 14 residues. The germline V gene encodes CDR1 SGHTA and CDR2 FQGNSA. This CDR3 is CASSVEGRQRKQYF. For the CDR3, the DNA is TGTGCCAGCAGCGTAGAGGGACGCCAAAGGAAGCAGTACTTC.

The sample holds many counts of this clonotype. The CDR3 DNA reads TGTGCCAGCTCACCGGGTTTGGGCCAAGAGACCCAGTACTTC. Translated, it gives CASSPGLGQETQYF. The chain carries TRBV18 and TRBJ2-5; D remains unclear. V was trimmed by 3 bases and J by 1 base, leaving 9 bases between them. CDR1 KGHSH and CDR2 LQKENI come from the germline V gene. CDR3 length: 14 amino acids.

This rearrangement joins TRBV27 to TRBJ2-2; D perhaps matches TRBD2 (5 bases). V lost 1 base to trimming and J lost 2 bases, with 11 bases between them. This CDR3 comprises 16 residues. Germline-derived CDR1 and CDR2 are MNHEY and SMNVEV (reference sequence). For the CDR3, the DNA is TGTGCCAGCAGTTTATGGACTCTCGGAAACACCGGGGAGCTGTTTTTT. Its protein product is CASSLWTLGNTGELFF.